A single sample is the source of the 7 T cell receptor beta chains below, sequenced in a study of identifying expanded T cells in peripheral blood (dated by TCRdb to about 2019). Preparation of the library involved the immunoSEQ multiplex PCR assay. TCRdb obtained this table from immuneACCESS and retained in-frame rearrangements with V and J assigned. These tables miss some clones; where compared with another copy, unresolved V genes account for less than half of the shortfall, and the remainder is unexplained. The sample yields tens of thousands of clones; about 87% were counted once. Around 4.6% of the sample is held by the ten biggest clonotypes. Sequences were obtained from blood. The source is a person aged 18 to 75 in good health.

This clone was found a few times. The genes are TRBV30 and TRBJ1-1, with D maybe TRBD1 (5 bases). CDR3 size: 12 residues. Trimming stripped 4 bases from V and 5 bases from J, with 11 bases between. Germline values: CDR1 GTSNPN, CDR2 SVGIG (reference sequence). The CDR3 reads CAWTGWGTEAFF. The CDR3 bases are TGTGCCTGGACAGGGTGGGGAACTGAAGCTTTCTTT.

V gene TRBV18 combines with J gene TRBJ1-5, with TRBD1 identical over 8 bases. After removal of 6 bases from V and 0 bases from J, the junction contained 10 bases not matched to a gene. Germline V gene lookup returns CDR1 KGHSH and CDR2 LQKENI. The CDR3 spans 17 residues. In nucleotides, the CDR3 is TGTGCCAGCTCGTCCGGGGACAGGACCTATAGCAATCAGCCCCAGCATTTT. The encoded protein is CASSSGDRTYSNQPQHF.

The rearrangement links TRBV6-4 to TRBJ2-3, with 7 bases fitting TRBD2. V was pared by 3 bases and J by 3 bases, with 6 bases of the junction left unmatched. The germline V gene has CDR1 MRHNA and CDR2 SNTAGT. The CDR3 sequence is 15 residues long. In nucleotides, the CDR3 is TGTGCCAGCAGTGATGGGGACGGGGGGACAGATACGCAGTATTTT. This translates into CASSDGDGGTDTQYF.

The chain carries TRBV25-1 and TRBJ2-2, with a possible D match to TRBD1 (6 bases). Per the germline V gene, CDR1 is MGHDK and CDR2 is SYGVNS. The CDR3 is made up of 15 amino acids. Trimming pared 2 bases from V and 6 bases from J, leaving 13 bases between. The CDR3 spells CASSEGGRVAGELFF. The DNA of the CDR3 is TGTGCCAGCAGTGAAGGGGGCAGGGTAGCCGGGGAGCTGTTTTTT.

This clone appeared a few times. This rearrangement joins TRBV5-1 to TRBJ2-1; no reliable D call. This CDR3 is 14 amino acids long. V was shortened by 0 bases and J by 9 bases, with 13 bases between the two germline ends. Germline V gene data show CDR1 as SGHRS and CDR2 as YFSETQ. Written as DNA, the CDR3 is TGCGCCAGCAGCTTGGAAAGGATACCCGGTGAGCAGTTCTTC. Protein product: CASSLERIPGEQFF.

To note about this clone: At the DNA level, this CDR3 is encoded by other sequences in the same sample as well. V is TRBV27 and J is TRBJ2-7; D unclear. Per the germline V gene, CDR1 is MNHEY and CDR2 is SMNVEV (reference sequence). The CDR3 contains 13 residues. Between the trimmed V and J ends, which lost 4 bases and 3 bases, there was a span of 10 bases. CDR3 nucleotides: TGTGCCAGCAGTTCCGGCAGCCTCTACGAGCAGTACTTC. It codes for CASSSGSLYEQYF.

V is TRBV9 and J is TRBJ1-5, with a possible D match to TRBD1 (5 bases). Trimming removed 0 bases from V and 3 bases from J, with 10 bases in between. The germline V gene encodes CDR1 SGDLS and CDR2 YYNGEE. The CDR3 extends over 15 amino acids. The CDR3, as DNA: TGTGCCAGCAGCGTAGGAACAGGCGACAATCAGCCCCAGCATTTT. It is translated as CASSVGTGDNQPQHF.